The clone carrying this T cell receptor beta chain has more than one count but fewer than ten. Its matching antigen is unknown. This sample is drawn from a study of T cells in Graves' hyperthyroidism and ophthalmopathy. Study observations and caveats: The authors' 13 V-J model separated ophthalmopathy from stable hyperthyroidism. Blood also carried most thyroid clonotypes expanded above 0.001.

The CDR3 has 16 amino acids. Per the germline V gene, CDR1 is LGHNA and CDR2 is YSLEER. Trimming left V 0 bases short and J 8 bases short, with 17 bases between. From RNA transcripts, TCR beta CDR3 regions were amplified. Researchers ran a first-round RT-PCR on the TCR CDR3 using the HTBI primer set. TCRdb reprocessed the multiplex PCR reads with MiXCR, giving one entry per CDR3 protein. The profile shows approximately 300,000 distinct CDR3 sequences, more than 15% of them singletons. Orbital computed tomography and thyroid ultrasound, together with serum TRAb and thyroxine and clinical symptoms, were used for diagnoses.

The TCR sequence derives from a woman between 55 and 75 years old with Graves' ophthalmopathy. The chain joins TRBV4-3 to TRBJ1-5; D remains unclear. Sample: blood. The CDR3 DNA reads as TGCGCCAGCAGCCAAGAAGGAGGCAGAAACGGGGAGCCCCAGCATTTT. Residues: CASSQEGGRNGEPQHF.